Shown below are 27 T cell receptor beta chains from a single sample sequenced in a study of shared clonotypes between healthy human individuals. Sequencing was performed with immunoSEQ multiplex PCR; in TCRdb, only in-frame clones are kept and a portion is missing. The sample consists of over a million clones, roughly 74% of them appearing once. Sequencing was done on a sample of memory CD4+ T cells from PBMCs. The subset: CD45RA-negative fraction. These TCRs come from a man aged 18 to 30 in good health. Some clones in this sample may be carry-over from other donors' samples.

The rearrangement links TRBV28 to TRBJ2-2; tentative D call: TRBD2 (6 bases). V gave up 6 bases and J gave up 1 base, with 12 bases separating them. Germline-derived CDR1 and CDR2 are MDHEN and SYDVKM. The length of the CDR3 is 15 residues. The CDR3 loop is CASREGPRNTGELFF. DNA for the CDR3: TGTGCCAGCAGGGAGGGACCGAGGAACACCGGGGAGCTGTTTTTT.

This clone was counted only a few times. CDR3 sequence: CSVEEHSGTDDQPQHF. The CDR3 nucleotides read TGCAGCGTTGAAGAGCATTCGGGGACAGACGATCAGCCCCAGCATTTT. The gene calls are TRBV29-1 and TRBJ1-5; TRBD1 agrees at 7 bases. The germline gives CDR1 SQVTM, CDR2 ANQGSEA. This CDR3 has 16 amino acids. V lost 0 bases and J lost 5; bases outside the gene matches: 10.

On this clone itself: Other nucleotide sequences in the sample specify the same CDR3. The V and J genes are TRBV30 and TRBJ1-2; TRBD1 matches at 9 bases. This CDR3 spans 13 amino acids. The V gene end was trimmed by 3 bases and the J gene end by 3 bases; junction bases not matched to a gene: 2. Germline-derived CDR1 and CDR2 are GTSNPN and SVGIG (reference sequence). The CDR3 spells CAWSGTGYYGYTF. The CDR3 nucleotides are TGTGCCTGGAGCGGGACAGGGTACTATGGCTACACCTTC.

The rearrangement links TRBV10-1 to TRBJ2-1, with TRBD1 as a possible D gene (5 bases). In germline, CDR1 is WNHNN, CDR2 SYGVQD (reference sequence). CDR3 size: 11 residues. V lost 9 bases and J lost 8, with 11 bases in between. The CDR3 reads CARSGCDEQFF. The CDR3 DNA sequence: TGCGCCAGGTCAGGGTGCGATGAGCAGTTCTTC.

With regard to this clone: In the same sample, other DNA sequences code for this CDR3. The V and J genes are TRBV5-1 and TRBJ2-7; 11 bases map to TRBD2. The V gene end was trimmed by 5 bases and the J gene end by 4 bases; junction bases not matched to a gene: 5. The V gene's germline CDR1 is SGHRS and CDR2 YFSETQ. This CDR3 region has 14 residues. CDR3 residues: CASSSGTSGYEQYF. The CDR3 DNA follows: TGCGCCAGCAGTTCCGGGACTAGCGGATACGAGCAGTACTTC.

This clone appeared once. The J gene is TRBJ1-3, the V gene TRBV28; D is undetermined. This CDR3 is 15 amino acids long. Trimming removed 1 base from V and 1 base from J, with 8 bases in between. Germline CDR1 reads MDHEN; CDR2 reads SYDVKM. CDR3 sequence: CASSLLGGSGNTIYF. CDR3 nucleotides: TGTGCCAGCAGTTTATTAGGTGGATCTGGAAACACCATATATTTT.

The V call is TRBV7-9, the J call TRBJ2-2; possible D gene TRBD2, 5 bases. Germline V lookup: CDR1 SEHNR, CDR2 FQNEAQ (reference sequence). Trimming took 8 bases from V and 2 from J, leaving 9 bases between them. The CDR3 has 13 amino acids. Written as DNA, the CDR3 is TGTGCCAGCCGGGAACTAAACACCGGGGAGCTGTTTTTT. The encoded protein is CASRELNTGELFF.

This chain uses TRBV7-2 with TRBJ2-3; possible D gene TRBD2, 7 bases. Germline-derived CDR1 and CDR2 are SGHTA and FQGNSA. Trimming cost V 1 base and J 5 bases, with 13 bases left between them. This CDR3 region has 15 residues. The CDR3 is CASSLDRGGVDTQYF. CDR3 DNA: TGTGCCAGCAGCTTAGATAGGGGGGGAGTAGATACGCAGTATTTT.

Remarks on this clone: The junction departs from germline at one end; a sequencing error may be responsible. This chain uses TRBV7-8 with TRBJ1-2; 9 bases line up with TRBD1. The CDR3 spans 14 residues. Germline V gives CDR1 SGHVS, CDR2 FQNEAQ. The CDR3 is CASSSWGQGGNPFF. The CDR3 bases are TGTGCCAGCAGCAGCTGGGGACAGGGAGGGAACCCGTTCTTC.

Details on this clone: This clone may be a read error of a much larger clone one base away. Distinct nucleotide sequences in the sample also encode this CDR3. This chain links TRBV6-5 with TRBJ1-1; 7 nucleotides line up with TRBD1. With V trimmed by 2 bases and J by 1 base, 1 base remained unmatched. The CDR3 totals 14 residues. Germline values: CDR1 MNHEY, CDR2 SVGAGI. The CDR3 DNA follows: TGTGCCAGCAGTTACAGGACAGGGAACACTGAAGCTTTCTTT. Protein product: CASSYRTGNTEAFF.

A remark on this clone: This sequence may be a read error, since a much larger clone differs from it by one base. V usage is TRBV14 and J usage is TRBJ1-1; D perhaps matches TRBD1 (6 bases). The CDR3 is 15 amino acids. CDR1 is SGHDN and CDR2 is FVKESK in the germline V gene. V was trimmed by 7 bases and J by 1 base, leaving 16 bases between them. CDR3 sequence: CASNPRPDRNTEAFF. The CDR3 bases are TGTGCCAGCAACCCCCGGCCGGACAGGAACACTGAAGCTTTCTTT.

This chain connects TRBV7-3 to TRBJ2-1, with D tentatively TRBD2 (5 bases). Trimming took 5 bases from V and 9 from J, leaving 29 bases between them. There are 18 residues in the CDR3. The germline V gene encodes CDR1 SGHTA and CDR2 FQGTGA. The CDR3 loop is CASSQLSRTFFNRREQFF. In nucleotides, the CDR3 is TGTGCCAGCAGCCAATTGTCAAGGACTTTTTTTAATCGTCGTGAGCAGTTCTTC.

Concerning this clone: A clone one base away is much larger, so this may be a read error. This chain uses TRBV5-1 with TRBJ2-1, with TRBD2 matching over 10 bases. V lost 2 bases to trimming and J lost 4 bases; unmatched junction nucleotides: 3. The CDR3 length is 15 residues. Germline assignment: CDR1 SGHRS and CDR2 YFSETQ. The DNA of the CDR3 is TGCGCCAGCAGCTTACAGCGGGAGGGATACAATGAGCAGTTCTTC. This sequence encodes CASSLQREGYNEQFF.

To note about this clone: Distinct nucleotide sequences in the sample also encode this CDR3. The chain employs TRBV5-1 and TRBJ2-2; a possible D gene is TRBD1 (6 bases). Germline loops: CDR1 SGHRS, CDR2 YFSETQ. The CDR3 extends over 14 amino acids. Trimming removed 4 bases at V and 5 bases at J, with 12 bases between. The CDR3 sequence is CASSPLTGTGELFF. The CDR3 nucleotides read TGCGCCAGCAGCCCGCTCACAGGGACCGGGGAGCTGTTTTTT.

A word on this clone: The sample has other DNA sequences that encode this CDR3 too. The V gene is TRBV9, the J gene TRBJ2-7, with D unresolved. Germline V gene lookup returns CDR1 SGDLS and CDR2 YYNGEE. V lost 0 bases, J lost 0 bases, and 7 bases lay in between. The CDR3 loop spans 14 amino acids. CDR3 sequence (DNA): TGTGCCAGCAGCGTAGCTCCCAACTCCTACGAGCAGTACTTC. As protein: CASSVAPNSYEQYF.

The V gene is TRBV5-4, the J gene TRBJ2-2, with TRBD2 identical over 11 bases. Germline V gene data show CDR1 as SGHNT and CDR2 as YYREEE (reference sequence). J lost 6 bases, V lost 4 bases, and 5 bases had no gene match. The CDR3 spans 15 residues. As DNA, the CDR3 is TGTGCCAGCAGCCGAGGACTAGCGGGTCCCGGGGAGCTGTTTTTT. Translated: CASSRGLAGPGELFF.

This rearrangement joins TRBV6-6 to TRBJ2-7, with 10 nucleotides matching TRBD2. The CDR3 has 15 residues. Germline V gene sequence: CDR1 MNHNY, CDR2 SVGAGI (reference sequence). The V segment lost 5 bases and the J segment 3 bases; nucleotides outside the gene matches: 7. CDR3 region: CASSASGSTYYEQYF. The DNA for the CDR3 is TGTGCCAGCAGTGCTAGCGGGAGCACTTACTACGAGCAGTACTTC.

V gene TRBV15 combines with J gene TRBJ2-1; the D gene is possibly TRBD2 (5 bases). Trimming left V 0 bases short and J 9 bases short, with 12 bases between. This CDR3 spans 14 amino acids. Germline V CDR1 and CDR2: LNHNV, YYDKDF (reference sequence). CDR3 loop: CATSRDRGFGEQFF. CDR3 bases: TGTGCCACCAGCAGAGATCGGGGTTTTGGTGAGCAGTTCTTC.

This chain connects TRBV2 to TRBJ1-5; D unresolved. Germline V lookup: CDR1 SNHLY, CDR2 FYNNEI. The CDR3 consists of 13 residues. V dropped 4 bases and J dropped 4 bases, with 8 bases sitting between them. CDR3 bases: TGTGCCAGCAGTGCTACGGGGAATCAGCCCCAGCATTTT. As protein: CASSATGNQPQHF.

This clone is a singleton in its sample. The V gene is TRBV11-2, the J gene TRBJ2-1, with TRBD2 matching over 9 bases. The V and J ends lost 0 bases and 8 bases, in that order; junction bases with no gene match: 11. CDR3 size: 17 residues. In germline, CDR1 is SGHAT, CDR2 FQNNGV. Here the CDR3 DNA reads TGTGCCAGCAGCTTAGACAGGACTAGCGTGTTTGTAGATGAGCAGTTCTTC. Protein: CASSLDRTSVFVDEQFF.

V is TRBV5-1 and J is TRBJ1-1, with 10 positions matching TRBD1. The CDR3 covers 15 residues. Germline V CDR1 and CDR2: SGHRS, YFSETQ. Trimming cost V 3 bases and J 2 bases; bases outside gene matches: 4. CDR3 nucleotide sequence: TGCGCCAGCAGCTCCCGGGACAGGGGCAACACTGAAGCTTTCTTT. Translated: CASSSRDRGNTEAFF.

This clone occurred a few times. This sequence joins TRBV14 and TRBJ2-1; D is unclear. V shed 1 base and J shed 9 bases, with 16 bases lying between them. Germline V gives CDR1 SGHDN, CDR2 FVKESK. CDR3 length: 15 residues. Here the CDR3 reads CASSQGLLGLSEQFF. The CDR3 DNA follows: TGTGCCAGCAGCCAAGGGCTCCTAGGCCTAAGTGAGCAGTTCTTC.

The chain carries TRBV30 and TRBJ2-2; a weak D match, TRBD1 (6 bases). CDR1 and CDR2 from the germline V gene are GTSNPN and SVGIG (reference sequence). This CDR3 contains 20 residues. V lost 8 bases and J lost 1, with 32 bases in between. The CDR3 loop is CAVTKGRGTSLLGNTGELFF. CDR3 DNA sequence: TGTGCCGTAACAAAGGGCAGGGGAACTTCTTTATTGGGGAACACCGGGGAGCTGTTTTTT.

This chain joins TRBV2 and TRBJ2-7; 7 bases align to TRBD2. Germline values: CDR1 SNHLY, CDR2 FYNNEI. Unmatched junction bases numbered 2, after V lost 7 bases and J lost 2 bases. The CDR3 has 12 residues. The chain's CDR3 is CASNAGAYEQYF. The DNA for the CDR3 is TGTGCCAGCAATGCGGGAGCCTACGAGCAGTACTTC.

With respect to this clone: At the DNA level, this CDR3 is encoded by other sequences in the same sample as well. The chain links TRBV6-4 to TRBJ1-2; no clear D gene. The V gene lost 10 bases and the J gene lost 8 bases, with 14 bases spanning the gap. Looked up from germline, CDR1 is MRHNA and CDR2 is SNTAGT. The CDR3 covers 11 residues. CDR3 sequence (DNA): TGTGCCACCCCGGCAGTGGAGGGCTACACCTTC. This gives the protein CATPAVEGYTF.

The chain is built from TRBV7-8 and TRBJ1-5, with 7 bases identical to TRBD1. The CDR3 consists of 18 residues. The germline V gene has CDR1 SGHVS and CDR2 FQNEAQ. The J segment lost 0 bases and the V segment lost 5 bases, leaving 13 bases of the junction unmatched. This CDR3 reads CASSPGGGQSYSNQPQHF. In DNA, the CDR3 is TGTGCCAGCAGCCCTGGGGGGGGACAGTCTTATAGCAATCAGCCCCAGCATTTT. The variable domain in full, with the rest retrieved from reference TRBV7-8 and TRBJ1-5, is GAGVSQSPRYKVAKRGQDVALRCDPISGHVSLFWYQQALGQGPEFLTYFQNEAQLDKSGLPSDRFFAERPEGSVSTLKIQRTQQEDSAVYLCASSPGGGQSYSNQPQHFGDGTRLSIL.

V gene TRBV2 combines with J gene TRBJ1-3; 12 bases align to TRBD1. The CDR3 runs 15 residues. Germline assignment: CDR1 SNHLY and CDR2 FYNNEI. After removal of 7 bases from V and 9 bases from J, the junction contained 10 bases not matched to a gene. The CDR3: CASKSGQGASFTIYF. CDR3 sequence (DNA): TGTGCCAGCAAATCGGGACAGGGGGCGTCTTTCACCATATATTTT.